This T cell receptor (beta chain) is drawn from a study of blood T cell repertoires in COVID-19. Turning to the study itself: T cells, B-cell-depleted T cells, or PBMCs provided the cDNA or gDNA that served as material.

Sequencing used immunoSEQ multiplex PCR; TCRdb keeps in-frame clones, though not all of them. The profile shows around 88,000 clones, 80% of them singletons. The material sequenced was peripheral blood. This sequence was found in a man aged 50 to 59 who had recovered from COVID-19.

The CDR3 coding sequence is TGTGCCAGCAGCGTAGTCGAGCGGGGGTCGCAGTATTTT. As protein: CASSVVERGSQYF. The chain is built from TRBV9 and TRBJ2-3; 8 bases are a match to TRBD2. J lost 10 bases, V lost 0 bases, and 4 bases had no gene match. The germline CDR1 and CDR2 sequences are SGDLS and YYNGEE. The CDR3 length is 13 residues. Full variable domain (missing parts from reference TRBV9 and TRBJ2-3): DSGVTQTPKHLITATGQRVTLRCSPRSGDLSVYWYQQSLDQGLQFLIQYYNGEERAKGNILERFSAQQFPDLHSELNLSSLELGDSALYFCASSVVERGSQYFGPGTRLTVL.